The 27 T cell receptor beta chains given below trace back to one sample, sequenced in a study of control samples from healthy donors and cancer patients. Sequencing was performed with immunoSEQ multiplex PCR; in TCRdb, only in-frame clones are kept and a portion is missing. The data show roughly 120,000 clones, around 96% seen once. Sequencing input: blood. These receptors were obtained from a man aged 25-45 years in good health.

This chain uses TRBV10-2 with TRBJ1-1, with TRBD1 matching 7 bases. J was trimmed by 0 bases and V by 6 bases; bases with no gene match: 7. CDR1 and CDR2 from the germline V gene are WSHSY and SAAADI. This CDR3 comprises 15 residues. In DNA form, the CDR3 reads TGCGCCAGCAGGACAGGGTTGGGAATGAACACTGAAGCTTTCTTT. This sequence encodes CASRTGLGMNTEAFF.

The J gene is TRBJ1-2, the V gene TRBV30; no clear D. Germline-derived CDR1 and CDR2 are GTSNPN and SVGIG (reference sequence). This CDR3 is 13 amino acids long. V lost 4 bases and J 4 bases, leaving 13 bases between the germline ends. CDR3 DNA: TGTGCCTGGAAACAGACTCTTTTCTATGGCTACACCTTC. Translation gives CAWKQTLFYGYTF.

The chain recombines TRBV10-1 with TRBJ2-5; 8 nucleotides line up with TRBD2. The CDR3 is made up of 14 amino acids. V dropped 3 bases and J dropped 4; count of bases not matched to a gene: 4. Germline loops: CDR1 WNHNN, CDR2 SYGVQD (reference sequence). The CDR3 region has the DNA TGCGCCAGCAGTGACGGGGGGGCGGCAGAGACCCAGTACTTC. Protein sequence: CASSDGGAAETQYF.

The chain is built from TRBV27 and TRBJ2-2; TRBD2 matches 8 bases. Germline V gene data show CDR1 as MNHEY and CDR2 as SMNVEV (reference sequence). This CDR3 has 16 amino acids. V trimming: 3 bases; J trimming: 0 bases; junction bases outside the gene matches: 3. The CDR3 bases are TGTGCCAGCAGTTTGTCGGGGGGGCCGAACACCGGGGAGCTGTTTTTT. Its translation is CASSLSGGPNTGELFF.

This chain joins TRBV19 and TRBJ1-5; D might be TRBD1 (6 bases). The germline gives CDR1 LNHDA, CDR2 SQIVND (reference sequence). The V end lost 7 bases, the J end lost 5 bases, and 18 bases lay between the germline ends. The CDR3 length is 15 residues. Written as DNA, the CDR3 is TGTGCCAGTATGAGGGACAACAGACTCTATCAGCCCCAGCATTTT. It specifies CASMRDNRLYQPQHF.

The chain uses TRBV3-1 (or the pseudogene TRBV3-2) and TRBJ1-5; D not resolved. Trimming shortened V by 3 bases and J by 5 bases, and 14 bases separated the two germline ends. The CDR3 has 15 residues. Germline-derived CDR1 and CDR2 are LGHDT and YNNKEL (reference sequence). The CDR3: CASSHSGNNHQPQHF. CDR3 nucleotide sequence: TGTGCCAGCAGCCATAGCGGTAACAATCATCAGCCCCAGCATTTT.

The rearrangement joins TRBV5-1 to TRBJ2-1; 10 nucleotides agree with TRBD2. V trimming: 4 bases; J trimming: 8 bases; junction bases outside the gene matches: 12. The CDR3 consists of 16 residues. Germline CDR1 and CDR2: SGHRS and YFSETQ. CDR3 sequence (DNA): TGCGCCAGCAGCCCCACCCCCAGCGGGGGGGCGGATGAGCAGTTCTTC. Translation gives CASSPTPSGGADEQFF.

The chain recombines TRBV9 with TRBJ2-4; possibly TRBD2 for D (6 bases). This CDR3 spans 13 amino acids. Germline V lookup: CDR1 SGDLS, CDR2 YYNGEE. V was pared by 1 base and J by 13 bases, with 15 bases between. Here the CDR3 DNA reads TGTGCCAGCAGCGTAAATTCTGGCGGGGAACAGTACTTC. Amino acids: CASSVNSGGEQYF.

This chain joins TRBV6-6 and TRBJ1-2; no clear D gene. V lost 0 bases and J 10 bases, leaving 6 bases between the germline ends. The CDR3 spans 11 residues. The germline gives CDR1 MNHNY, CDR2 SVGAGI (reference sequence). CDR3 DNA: TGTGCCAGCAGTTACTCGGACGACTACACCTTC. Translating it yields CASSYSDDYTF.

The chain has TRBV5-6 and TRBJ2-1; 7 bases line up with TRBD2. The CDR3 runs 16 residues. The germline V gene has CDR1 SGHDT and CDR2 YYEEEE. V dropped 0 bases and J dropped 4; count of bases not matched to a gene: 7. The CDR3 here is CASSLVHGLVYNEQFF. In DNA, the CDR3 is TGTGCCAGCAGCTTGGTTCACGGACTAGTTTACAATGAGCAGTTCTTC. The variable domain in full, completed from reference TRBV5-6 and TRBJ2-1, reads DAGVTQSPTHLIKTRGQQVTLRCSPKSGHDTVSWYQQALGQGPQFIFQYYEEEERQRGNFPDRFSGHQFPNYSSELNVNALLLGDSALYLCASSLVHGLVYNEQFFGPGTRLTVL.

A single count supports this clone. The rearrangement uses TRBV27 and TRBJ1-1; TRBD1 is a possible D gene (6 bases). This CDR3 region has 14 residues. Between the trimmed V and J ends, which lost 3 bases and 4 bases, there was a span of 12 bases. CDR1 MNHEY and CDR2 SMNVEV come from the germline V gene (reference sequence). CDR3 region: CASSFPGAGTEAFF. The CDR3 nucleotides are TGTGCCAGCAGTTTTCCGGGGGCAGGCACTGAAGCTTTCTTT.

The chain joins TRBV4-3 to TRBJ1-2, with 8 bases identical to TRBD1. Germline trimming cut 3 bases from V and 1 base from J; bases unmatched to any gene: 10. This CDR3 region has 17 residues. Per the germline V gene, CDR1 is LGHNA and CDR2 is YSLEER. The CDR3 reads CASSQTVPGQVNYGYTF. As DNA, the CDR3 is TGCGCCAGCAGCCAGACGGTACCGGGACAGGTTAACTATGGCTACACCTTC.

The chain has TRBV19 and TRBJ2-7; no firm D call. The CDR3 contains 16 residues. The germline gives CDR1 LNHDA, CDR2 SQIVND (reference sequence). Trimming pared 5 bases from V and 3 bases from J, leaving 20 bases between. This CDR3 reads CASSPAVAGGFYEQYF. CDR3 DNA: TGTGCCAGTAGTCCCGCGGTAGCAGGCGGTTTCTACGAGCAGTACTTC.

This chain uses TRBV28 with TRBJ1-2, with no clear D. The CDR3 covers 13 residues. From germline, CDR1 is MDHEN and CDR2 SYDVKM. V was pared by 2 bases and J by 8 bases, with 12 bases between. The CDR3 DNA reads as TGTGCCAGCAGTTTACCAGCCGCTCGAGGCTACACCTTC. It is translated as CASSLPAARGYTF.

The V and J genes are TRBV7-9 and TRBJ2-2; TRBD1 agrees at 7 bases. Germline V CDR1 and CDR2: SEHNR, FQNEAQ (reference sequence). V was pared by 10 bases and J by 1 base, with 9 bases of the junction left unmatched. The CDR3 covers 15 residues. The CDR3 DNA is TGTGCCATATACCCGGGACAGATGAACACCGGGGAGCTGTTTTTT. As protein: CAIYPGQMNTGELFF.

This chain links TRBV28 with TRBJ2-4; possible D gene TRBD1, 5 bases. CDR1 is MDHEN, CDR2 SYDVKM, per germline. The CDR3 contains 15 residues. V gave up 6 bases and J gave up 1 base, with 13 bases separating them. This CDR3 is CASREQVPAKNIQYF. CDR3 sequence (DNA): TGTGCCAGCAGAGAACAGGTTCCCGCCAAAAACATTCAGTACTTC.

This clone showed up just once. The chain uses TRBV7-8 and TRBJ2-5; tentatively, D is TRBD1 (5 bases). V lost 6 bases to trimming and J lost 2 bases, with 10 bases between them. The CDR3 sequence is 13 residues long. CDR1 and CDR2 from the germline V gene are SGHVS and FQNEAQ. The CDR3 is CASRRTLQETQYF. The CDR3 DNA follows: TGTGCCAGCAGGCGGACATTGCAAGAGACCCAGTACTTC.

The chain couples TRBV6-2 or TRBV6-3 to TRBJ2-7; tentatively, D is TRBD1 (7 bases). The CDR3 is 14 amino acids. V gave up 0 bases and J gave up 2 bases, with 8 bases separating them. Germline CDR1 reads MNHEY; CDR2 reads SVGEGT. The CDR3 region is CASSYSRGAYEQYF. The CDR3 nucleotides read TGTGCCAGCAGTTACTCCAGGGGGGCCTACGAGCAGTACTTC.

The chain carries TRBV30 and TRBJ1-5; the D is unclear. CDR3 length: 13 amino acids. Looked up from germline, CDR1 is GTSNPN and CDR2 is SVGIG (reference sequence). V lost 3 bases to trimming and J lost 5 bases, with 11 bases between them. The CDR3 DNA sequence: TGTGCCTGGAGCCGACACACGGATCAGCCCCAGCATTTT. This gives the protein CAWSRHTDQPQHF.

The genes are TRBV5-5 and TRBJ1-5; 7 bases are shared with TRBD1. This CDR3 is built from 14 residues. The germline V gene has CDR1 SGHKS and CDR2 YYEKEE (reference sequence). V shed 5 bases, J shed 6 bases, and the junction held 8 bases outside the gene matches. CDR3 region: CASRRETGSQPQHF. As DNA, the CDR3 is TGTGCCAGCAGACGTGAGACAGGGAGTCAGCCCCAGCATTTT.

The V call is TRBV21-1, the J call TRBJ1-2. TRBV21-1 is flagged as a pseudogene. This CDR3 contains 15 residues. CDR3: CASSMTEGGGYGYTF. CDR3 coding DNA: TGTGCCAGCAGCATGACCGAGGGGGGCGGTTATGGCTACACCTTC.

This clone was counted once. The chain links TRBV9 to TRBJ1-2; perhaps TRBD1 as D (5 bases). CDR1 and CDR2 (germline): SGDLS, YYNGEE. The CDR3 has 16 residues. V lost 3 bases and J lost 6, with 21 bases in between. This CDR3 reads CASSGGTGLLTHGYTF. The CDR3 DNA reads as TGTGCCAGCAGCGGGGGGACGGGACTCCTGACCCATGGCTACACCTTC.

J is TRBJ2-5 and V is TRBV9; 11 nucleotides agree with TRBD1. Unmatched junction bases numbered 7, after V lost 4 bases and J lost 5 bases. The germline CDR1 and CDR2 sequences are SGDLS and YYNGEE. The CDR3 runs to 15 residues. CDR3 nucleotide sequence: TGTGCCAGCAGCCTTACCGGGACAGGGGGGGAGACCCAGTACTTC. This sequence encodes CASSLTGTGGETQYF.

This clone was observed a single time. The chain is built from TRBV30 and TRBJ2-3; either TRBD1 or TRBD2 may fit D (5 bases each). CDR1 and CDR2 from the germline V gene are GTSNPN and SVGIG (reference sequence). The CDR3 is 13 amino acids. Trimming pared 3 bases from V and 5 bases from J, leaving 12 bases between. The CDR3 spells CAWSRGRGDTQYF. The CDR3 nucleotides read TGTGCCTGGAGCCGGGGCCGGGGAGATACGCAGTATTTT.

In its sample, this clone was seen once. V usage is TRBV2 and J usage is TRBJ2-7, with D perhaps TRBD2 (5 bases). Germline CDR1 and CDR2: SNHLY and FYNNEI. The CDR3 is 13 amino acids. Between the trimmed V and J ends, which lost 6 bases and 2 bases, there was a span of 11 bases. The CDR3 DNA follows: TGTGCCAGCAGCCAGATGACTACCTACGAGCAGTACTTC. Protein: CASSQMTTYEQYF.

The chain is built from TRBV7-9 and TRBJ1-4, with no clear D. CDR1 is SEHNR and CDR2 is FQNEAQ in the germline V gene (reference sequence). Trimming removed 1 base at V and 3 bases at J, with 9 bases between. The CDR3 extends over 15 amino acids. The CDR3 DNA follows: TGTGCCAGCAGCTTAGGGTCCTGGTCTAATGAAAAACTGTTTTTT. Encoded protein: CASSLGSWSNEKLFF.

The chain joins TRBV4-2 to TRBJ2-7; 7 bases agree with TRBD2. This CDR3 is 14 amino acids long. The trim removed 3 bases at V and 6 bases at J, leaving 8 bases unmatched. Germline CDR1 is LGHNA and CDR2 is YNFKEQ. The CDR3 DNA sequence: TGTGCCAGCAGCCATCCGGGGGGATCGTTCGAGCAGTACTTC. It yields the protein CASSHPGGSFEQYF.